One and the same sample provided the 28 T cell receptor beta chains below, sequenced in a study of radiotherapy plus CTLA-4 blockade in lung cancer. This table comes from immunoSEQ multiplex PCR, and its TCRdb copy is limited to in-frame clones, with some not included. The data show approximately 25,000 clones, approximately 70% seen once. Sequencing was performed on peripheral blood, taken from a patient treated with radiotherapy plus ipilimumab. Receptors were obtained from a human donor with non-small cell lung cancer who had stable disease on radiotherapy plus ipilimumab.

CDR3 residues: CASTSWVGTNEKLFF. In DNA, the CDR3 is TGTGCCAGCACCTCCTGGGTAGGAACTAATGAAAAACTGTTTTTT. The V and J genes are TRBV27 and TRBJ1-4; D is unclear. V was pared by 7 bases and J by 1 base, with 13 bases between. CDR1 MNHEY and CDR2 SMNVEV come from the germline V gene (reference sequence). The CDR3 consists of 15 residues.

V gene TRBV14 combines with J gene TRBJ1-1, with D unclear. Trimming left V 2 bases short and J 1 base short, with 11 bases between. The CDR3 has 15 residues. Germline V CDR1 and CDR2: SGHDN, FVKESK. The chain's CDR3 is CASSQNKGKNTEAFF. As DNA, the CDR3 is TGTGCCAGCAGCCAAAACAAAGGGAAGAACACTGAAGCTTTCTTT.

The CDR3 sequence: CASSRLGAGRTYNEQFF. CDR3 DNA sequence: TGTGCCAGCAGTCGCTTGGGAGCGGGACGAACCTACAATGAGCAGTTCTTC. V and J are TRBV28 and TRBJ2-1; 7 bases map to TRBD2. The germline V gene encodes CDR1 MDHEN and CDR2 SYDVKM. The V segment lost 5 bases and the J segment 2 bases; nucleotides outside the gene matches: 12. The CDR3 has 17 residues.

V and J are TRBV5-1 and TRBJ1-3, with D uncertain. The CDR3 is made up of 16 amino acids. The ends were cut back, 0 bases at V and 4 bases at J, with 14 bases in the middle. Germline CDR1 and CDR2: SGHRS and YFSETQ. The CDR3 loop is CASSLGLAVSGNTIYF. The CDR3 coding sequence is TGCGCCAGCAGCTTGGGGCTGGCGGTTTCAGGAAACACCATATATTTT.

The gene calls are TRBV27 and TRBJ2-7; D is perhaps TRBD1 (6 bases). The CDR3 spans 13 residues. Germline CDR1 reads MNHEY; CDR2 reads SMNVEV (reference sequence). Trimming took 5 bases from V and 4 from J, leaving 12 bases between them. The CDR3 DNA is TGTGCCAGCAGTAGGGGGAGAAAGTACGAGCAGTACTTC. This encodes CASSRGRKYEQYF.

The chain combines TRBV19 with TRBJ1-2; 12 bases agree with TRBD1. The V gene's germline CDR1 is LNHDA and CDR2 SQIVND (reference sequence). V lost 4 bases and J lost 6; bases outside the gene matches: 6. The CDR3 spans 15 residues. CDR3 residues: CASSKGQGARHGYTF. DNA of the CDR3: TGTGCCAGTAGTAAGGGACAGGGGGCGCGGCATGGCTACACCTTC.

V and J are TRBV4-1 and TRBJ1-1; D is possibly TRBD1 (6 bases). Trimming removed 4 bases at V and 1 base at J, with 13 bases between. From germline, CDR1 is MGHRA and CDR2 YSYEKL. This CDR3 is built from 15 residues. The CDR3: CASSPLGTQNTEAFF. As DNA, the CDR3 is TGCGCCAGCAGCCCTCTTGGGACACAGAACACTGAAGCTTTCTTT.

The gene calls are TRBV6-6 and TRBJ2-1; TRBD2 aligns across 11 bases. There are 14 residues in the CDR3. CDR1 and CDR2 from the germline V gene are MNHNY and SVGAGI (reference sequence). J lost 5 bases, V lost 7 bases, and 4 bases had no gene match. This CDR3 reads CASMLGLADNEQFF. As DNA, the CDR3 is TGTGCCAGCATGCTGGGACTAGCGGACAATGAGCAGTTCTTC.

The rearrangement joins TRBV6-1 to TRBJ2-7, with D maybe TRBD1 (6 bases). CDR1 and CDR2 (germline): MNHNS, SASEGT. Between the trimmed V and J ends, which lost 6 bases and 0 bases, there was a span of 12 bases. The CDR3 runs 14 residues. Here the CDR3 reads CASRRQGLSYEQYF. The CDR3 DNA is TGTGCCAGCAGAAGGCAGGGGCTCTCCTACGAGCAGTACTTC.

The V gene is TRBV7-9, the J gene TRBJ2-7, with D tentatively TRBD1 (5 bases). The CDR3 spans 14 residues. Trimming left V 5 bases short and J 1 base short, with 12 bases between. CDR1 is SEHNR and CDR2 is FQNEAQ in the germline V gene (reference sequence). The DNA for the CDR3 is TGTGCCAGCAGCACCAGGGAAAGGTCCTACGAGCAGTACTTC. This gives the protein CASSTRERSYEQYF.

V and J are TRBV6-1 and TRBJ1-1; the match to TRBD1 covers 10 bases. The V segment lost 5 bases and the J segment 5 bases; nucleotides outside the gene matches: 8. This CDR3 spans 15 amino acids. Germline CDR1 and CDR2: MNHNS and SASEGT. CDR3 DNA: TGTGCCAGCAGTCCCCGGGACAGGGGAGAAACTGAAGCTTTCTTT. Protein product: CASSPRDRGETEAFF.

V is TRBV18 and J is TRBJ1-2, with 7 bases that match TRBD1. The V and J ends lost 4 bases and 2 bases, in that order; junction bases with no gene match: 1. This CDR3 has 13 amino acids. CDR1 KGHSH and CDR2 LQKENI come from the germline V gene. CDR3 in DNA: TGTGCCAGCTCACAACAGGGGAACTATGGCTACACCTTC. It yields the protein CASSQQGNYGYTF. The variable domain in full, completed from reference TRBV18 and TRBJ1-2, reads NAGVMQNPRHLVRRRGQEARLRCSPMKGHSHVYWYRQLPEEGLKFMVYLQKENIIDESGMPKERFSAEFPKEGPSILRIQQVVRGDSAAYFCASSQQGNYGYTFGSGTRLTVV.

The V call is TRBV30, the J call TRBJ1-2; unclear D gene. CDR3 size: 12 residues. Germline V lookup: CDR1 GTSNPN, CDR2 SVGIG (reference sequence). Between the trimmed V and J ends, which lost 2 bases and 9 bases, there was a span of 13 bases. DNA of the CDR3: TGTGCCTGGAGTCTTCTCTATGGTAGCTACACCTTC. Encoded protein: CAWSLLYGSYTF.

The count of this clone is one. The rearrangement uses TRBV7-2 and TRBJ1-2, with 7 bases identical to TRBD1. Germline lookup yields CDR1 SGHTA and CDR2 FQGNSA. The CDR3 covers 14 residues. V was pared by 8 bases and J by 2 bases, with 8 bases of the junction left unmatched. The DNA for the CDR3 is TGTGCCAGCCGCCCGAAAGGGGGCAACTATGGCTACACCTTC. Encoded protein: CASRPKGGNYGYTF.

Comments on this clone: A much larger clone is a single base away; this may be a read error. This chain links TRBV5-7 with TRBJ2-1, with D possibly matching TRBD2 (6 bases). TRBV5-7 is an ORF; its function is uncertain. The CDR3 contains 16 residues. This CDR3 is CASSLDRGAGYNEQFF. The CDR3 DNA reads TGCGCCAGCAGCTTGGACCGGGGAGCGGGCTACAATGAGCAGTTCTTC.

J is TRBJ1-3 and V is TRBV18, with D unclear. CDR1 and CDR2 from the germline V gene are KGHSH and LQKENI. V lost 2 bases and J lost 4, with 9 bases in between. The CDR3 totals 14 residues. The CDR3: CASSPERSGNTIYF. CDR3 nucleotides: TGTGCCAGCTCACCAGAACGGTCGGGAAACACCATATATTTT.

This chain connects TRBV28 to TRBJ1-4; maybe TRBD1 (6 bases). The ends were cut back, 4 bases at V and 8 bases at J, with 20 bases in the middle. The CDR3 loop spans 16 amino acids. CDR1 is MDHEN, CDR2 SYDVKM, per germline. The CDR3 here is CASSSPRGALREKLFF. DNA of the CDR3: TGTGCCAGCAGTTCCCCCCGGGGGGCGTTACGGGAAAAACTGTTTTTT. Looking up the rest from reference TRBV28 and TRBJ1-4 gives the full variable domain: DVKVTQSSRYLVKRTGEKVFLECVQDMDHENMFWYRQDPGLGLRLIYFSYDVKMKEKGDIPEGYSVSREKKERFSLILESASTNQTSMYLCASSSPRGALREKLFFGSGTQLSVL.

By frequency in the sample, this clone is medium-sized (0.01 to 0.1%). The sample carries other DNA sequences with the same CDR3. The gene calls are TRBV5-1 and TRBJ2-7; D may be TRBD2 (6 bases). V lost 4 bases and J lost 3, with 14 bases in between. This CDR3 has 14 amino acids. Per germline, CDR1 SGHRS and CDR2 YFSETQ. The CDR3 nucleotides read TGCGCCAGCAGCCCCGGGACTTCAAGCTACGAGCAGTACTTC. Protein sequence: CASSPGTSSYEQYF.

This clone was counted only a few times. As DNA, the CDR3 is TGTGCCAGCAGACGGGACAGCTCTGGGGCCAACGTCCTGACTTTC. Protein sequence: CASRRDSSGANVLTF. V is TRBV7-9 and J is TRBJ2-6, with 7 bases fitting TRBD1. V shed 6 bases, J shed 0 bases, and the junction held 2 bases outside the gene matches. Germline-derived CDR1 and CDR2 are SEHNR and FQNEAQ (reference sequence). The CDR3 runs 15 residues.

The genes are TRBV5-1 and TRBJ2-1, with D possibly matching TRBD2 (6 bases). The CDR3 has 16 residues. Germline V gene sequence: CDR1 SGHRS, CDR2 YFSETQ. V was cut by 5 bases and J by 0 bases, with 15 bases left in between. CDR3 loop: CASSSRDGSSYNEQFF. The CDR3 DNA follows: TGCGCCAGCAGTAGTAGGGACGGGAGCTCCTACAATGAGCAGTTCTTC.

V and J are TRBV11-2 and TRBJ2-1, with 9 bases fitting TRBD2. J was trimmed by 7 bases and V by 6 bases; bases with no gene match: 10. Germline V lookup: CDR1 SGHAT, CDR2 FQNNGV. This CDR3 spans 15 amino acids. For the CDR3, the DNA is TGTGCCAGCAGGGACATAGCGGGAGTTGAGAATGAGCAGTTCTTC. Amino acids: CASRDIAGVENEQFF.

The chain links TRBV28 to TRBJ2-1; D may be TRBD1 (5 bases). CDR1 MDHEN and CDR2 SYDVKM come from the germline V gene. The CDR3 covers 17 residues. Trimming left V 3 bases short and J 2 bases short, with 17 bases between. The CDR3 reads CASSLRSRAGTYNEQFF. The CDR3 DNA sequence: TGTGCCAGCAGTTTGCGATCCCGTGCAGGGACCTACAATGAGCAGTTCTTC. The entire variable domain, with the rest obtained from reference TRBV28 and TRBJ2-1, is as follows: DVKVTQSSRYLVKRTGEKVFLECVQDMDHENMFWYRQDPGLGLRLIYFSYDVKMKEKGDIPEGYSVSREKKERFSLILESASTNQTSMYLCASSLRSRAGTYNEQFFGPGTRLTVL.

This rearrangement joins TRBV5-4 to TRBJ2-3; 13 nucleotides agree with TRBD2. Germline lookup yields CDR1 SGHNT and CDR2 YYREEE (reference sequence). With V trimmed by 1 base and J by 5 bases, 7 bases remained unmatched. The CDR3 has 17 amino acids. CDR3 loop: CASSLMTSGRRIDTQYF. CDR3 DNA: TGTGCCAGCAGCTTGATGACTAGCGGGAGGAGGATAGATACGCAGTATTTT.

This clone occurred a few times. The chain uses TRBV11-2 and TRBJ2-7; D might be TRBD1 or TRBD2, each matching 5 bases. The V end lost 3 bases, the J end lost 6 bases, and 18 bases lay between the germline ends. From germline, CDR1 is SGHAT and CDR2 FQNNGV. The CDR3 spans 15 residues. CDR3 bases: TGTGCCAGCAGCTTCCTACCCCTTTATGGGGGCGAGCAGTACTTC. It is translated as CASSFLPLYGGEQYF. Combining the CDR3 with reference TRBV11-2 and TRBJ2-7 gives the whole variable domain EAGVAQSPRYKIIEKRQSVAFWCNPISGHATLYWYQQILGQGPKLLIQFQNNGVVDDSQLPKDRFSAERLKGVDSTLKIQPAKLEDSAVYLCASSFLPLYGGEQYFGPGTRLTVT.

This clone was found a few times. The chain has TRBV28 and TRBJ2-7; TRBD2 agrees at 7 bases. V shed 8 bases and J 0 bases; nucleotides not matched to a gene: 10. Germline V lookup: CDR1 MDHEN, CDR2 SYDVKM. This CDR3 is 15 amino acids long. CDR3 sequence reads: CASQEPSGTSYEQYF. CDR3 DNA: TGTGCCAGCCAAGAACCTAGCGGAACCTCCTACGAGCAGTACTTC.

This clone has a handful of counts. The rearrangement joins TRBV5-4 to TRBJ2-7, with a possible D match to TRBD2 (6 bases). Germline CDR1 and CDR2: SGHNT and YYREEE (reference sequence). CDR3 length: 15 amino acids. V was trimmed by 1 base and J by 5 bases, leaving 16 bases between them. The CDR3 DNA reads as TGTGCCAGCAGCTTGCAGGTGGGAGGAGATAACGAGCAGTACTTC. Translating it yields CASSLQVGGDNEQYF.

The rearrangement links TRBV7-2 to TRBJ2-3; 8 bases match TRBD1. The germline CDR1 and CDR2 sequences are SGHTA and FQGNSA. With 5 bases clipped from V and 2 bases from J, the junction kept 6 bases outside the gene matches. CDR3 length equals 15 residues. The CDR3 protein is CASSARDRPTDTQYF. Here the CDR3 DNA reads TGTGCCAGCAGCGCACGGGACAGGCCCACAGATACGCAGTATTTT. The variable domain in full, completed from reference TRBV7-2 and TRBJ2-3, reads GAGVSQSPSNKVTEKGKDVELRCDPISGHTALYWYRQSLGQGLEFLIYFQGNSAPDKSGLPSDRFSAERTGGSVSTLTIQRTQQEDSAVYLCASSARDRPTDTQYFGPGTRLTVL.

The rearrangement links TRBV28 to TRBJ1-1; 8 bases are shared with TRBD1. This CDR3 comprises 13 residues. CDR1 MDHEN and CDR2 SYDVKM come from the germline V gene. V lost 4 bases to trimming and J lost 4 bases; unmatched junction nucleotides: 2. The CDR3 is CASSYTGGTEAFF. The CDR3 region has the DNA TGTGCCAGCAGTTACACAGGGGGCACTGAAGCTTTCTTT.